The 11 T cell receptor beta chains below come from one sample, sequenced in a study of T cell responses to AZD1222 COVID-19 vaccine. The assay was immunoSEQ multiplex PCR, and TCRdb's table has in-frame clones only and misses some. The profile shows 90,000 to 120,000 clones, around 94% of them singletons. This specimen was peripheral blood, taken on day 0 of AZD1222 vaccination. The receptor source for this set is an adult in good health.

CDR3 protein: CASSYSYQPQHF. CDR3 nucleotides: TGTGCCAGCAGCTACAGTTATCAGCCCCAGCATTTT. The chain couples TRBV7-9 to TRBJ1-5, with D hard to call. Germline CDR1 SEHNR, CDR2 FQNEAQ (reference sequence). The CDR3 totals 12 residues. V lost 4 bases to trimming and J lost 5 bases, with 6 bases between them.

The rearrangement uses TRBV25-1 and TRBJ1-3; tentative D call: TRBD1 (5 bases). From germline, CDR1 is MGHDK and CDR2 SYGVNS. Trimming shortened V by 3 bases and J by 0 bases, and 12 bases separated the two germline ends. The CDR3 runs to 16 residues. The CDR3 region is CASSDTGRFSGNTIYF. The DNA of the CDR3 is TGTGCCAGCAGTGACACGGGACGGTTCTCTGGAAACACCATATATTTT.

V is TRBV5-6 and J is TRBJ2-7; 9 positions match TRBD2. CDR3 size: 15 residues. Germline loops: CDR1 SGHDT, CDR2 YYEEEE. V dropped 3 bases and J dropped 4; count of bases not matched to a gene: 8. In DNA form, the CDR3 reads TGTGCCAGCAGCTCCACCTGGACTAGCGAGTACGAGCAGTACTTC. Translated: CASSSTWTSEYEQYF. The variable domain in full, completed from reference TRBV5-6 and TRBJ2-7, reads DAGVTQSPTHLIKTRGQQVTLRCSPKSGHDTVSWYQQALGQGPQFIFQYYEEEERQRGNFPDRFSGHQFPNYSSELNVNALLLGDSALYLCASSSTWTSEYEQYFGPGTRLTVT.

J is TRBJ1-5 and V is TRBV19; 8 nucleotides line up with TRBD1. The V gene end was trimmed by 4 bases and the J gene end by 2 bases; junction bases not matched to a gene: 13. CDR1 is LNHDA and CDR2 is SQIVND in the germline V gene (reference sequence). The CDR3 has 18 amino acids. CDR3 amino acids: CASSRVQGVGFGNQPQHF. CDR3 DNA sequence: TGTGCCAGTAGTAGGGTACAGGGGGTAGGATTTGGCAATCAGCCCCAGCATTTT. Combining the CDR3 with reference TRBV19 and TRBJ1-5 gives the whole variable domain DGGITQSPKYLFRKEGQNVTLSCEQNLNHDAMYWYRQDPGQGLRLIYYSQIVNDFQKGDIAEGYSVSREKKESFPLTVTSAQKNPTAFYLCASSRVQGVGFGNQPQHFGDGTRLSIL.

The chain joins TRBV5-1 to TRBJ2-3; D not resolved. Germline V CDR1 and CDR2: SGHRS, YFSETQ. Trimming left V 0 bases short and J 4 bases short, with 15 bases between. The CDR3 has 16 amino acids. The CDR3 DNA reads as TGCGCCAGCAGCTTGGCCTACGGGTATGGCGCAGATACGCAGTATTTT. It is translated as CASSLAYGYGADTQYF.

This chain uses TRBV30 with TRBJ1-2; D ambiguous. The germline V and J ends were trimmed by 2 bases and 3 bases, with 7 bases remaining between them. This CDR3 is built from 12 residues. Germline V gene sequence: CDR1 GTSNPN, CDR2 SVGIG (reference sequence). CDR3 nucleotide sequence: TGTGCCTGGAGTAGGGCAGACTATGGCTACACCTTC. This sequence encodes CAWSRADYGYTF. The variable domain in full, completed from reference TRBV30 and TRBJ1-2, reads SQTIHQWPATLVQPVGSPLSLECTVEGTSNPNLYWYRQAAGRGLQLLFYSVGIGQISSEVPQNLSASRPQDRQFILSSKKLLLSDSGFYLCAWSRADYGYTFGSGTRLTVV.

The V call is TRBV6-5, the J call TRBJ1-2; 8 bases map to TRBD1. The V gene end was trimmed by 6 bases and the J gene end by 2 bases; junction bases not matched to a gene: 5. The CDR3 spans 14 residues. Looked up from germline, CDR1 is MNHEY and CDR2 is SVGAGI. The CDR3 sequence is CASSSTGANYGYTF. The CDR3 DNA is TGTGCCAGCAGCTCGACAGGGGCAAACTATGGCTACACCTTC.

This chain uses TRBV28 with TRBJ2-1; 8 bases are a match to TRBD2. Trimming removed 6 bases from V and 5 bases from J; junction bases left unmatched: 18. Germline assignment: CDR1 MDHEN and CDR2 SYDVKM. The CDR3 contains 18 residues. CDR3 sequence (DNA): TGTGCCAGCAGCCATATCCCGGGACTAGTTTCATATCACAATGAGCAGTTCTTC. Its translation: CASSHIPGLVSYHNEQFF. The full variable domain, in which reference TRBV28 and TRBJ2-1 provide the parts outside the CDR3, is DVKVTQSSRYLVKRTGEKVFLECVQDMDHENMFWYRQDPGLGLRLIYFSYDVKMKEKGDIPEGYSVSREKKERFSLILESASTNQTSMYLCASSHIPGLVSYHNEQFFGPGTRLTVL.

This chain connects TRBV2 to TRBJ2-3, with TRBD2 identical over 9 bases. From germline, CDR1 is SNHLY and CDR2 FYNNEI. V trimming: 0 bases; J trimming: 2 bases; junction bases outside the gene matches: 0. The CDR3 is 15 residues long. The CDR3 nucleotides read TGTGCCAGCAGTGAAGCGGGACTAGCCACAGATACGCAGTATTTT. Translating gives CASSEAGLATDTQYF.

The rearrangement uses TRBV6-5 and TRBJ1-1, with D maybe TRBD1 (5 bases). The ends were cut back, 0 bases at V and 6 bases at J, with 11 bases in the middle. The CDR3 spans 14 residues. Germline V gene lookup returns CDR1 MNHEY and CDR2 SVGAGI. The CDR3 bases are TGTGCCAGCAGTTACTCGGGAGGGGTCGCTGAAGCTTTCTTT. This gives the protein CASSYSGGVAEAFF.

V is TRBV18 and J is TRBJ2-7; 8 bases align to TRBD1. V shed 5 bases and J 6 bases; nucleotides not matched to a gene: 12. Germline loops: CDR1 KGHSH, CDR2 LQKENI. This CDR3 is 15 amino acids long. DNA for the CDR3: TGTGCCAGCTCATCGACGGACAGGGTCGGTCGCGAGCAGTACTTC. This translates into CASSSTDRVGREQYF. Using reference TRBV18 and TRBJ2-7 for the parts outside the CDR3, the full variable domain is NAGVMQNPRHLVRRRGQEARLRCSPMKGHSHVYWYRQLPEEGLKFMVYLQKENIIDESGMPKERFSAEFPKEGPSILRIQQVVRGDSAAYFCASSSTDRVGREQYFGPGTRLTVT.